The 31 T cell receptor beta chains in this list originate from one sample, sequenced in a study of vaccination effects on CD4 cells after COVID-19. Within the ViraFEST assay, antigen-specific CD4+ T cells underwent expansion with viral peptide pools prior to sequencing. At the end of 10 days of culture, CD4+ T cells were isolated. None of the vaccinated had previously contracted SARS-CoV-2, and their nucleocapsid antibodies tested negative. Their antigen targets remain unknown. Profiling relied on immunoSEQ multiplex PCR, and the TCRdb table lists in-frame clones only, not all of them. Here the sample spans roughly 60,000 clones, roughly two thirds being singletons. The sequenced sample was CD4+ T cells from PBMCs cultured with SARS-CoV-2 spike peptides, obtained before COVID-19 vaccination. Receptors were obtained from a human donor who received a COVID-19 vaccine.

This clone turned up a few times. The J gene is TRBJ1-2, the V gene TRBV4-2; 11 bases match TRBD1. The CDR3 contains 16 residues. In germline, CDR1 is LGHNA, CDR2 YNFKEQ. After removal of 0 bases from V and 7 bases from J, the junction contained 7 bases not matched to a gene. The CDR3 region has the DNA TGTGCCAGCAGCCAAGATGGAGGACAGGGGGCGGGTGGCTACACCTTC. Its translation: CASSQDGGQGAGGYTF.

The CDR3 sequence: CASSPTMGQETQYF. The CDR3 bases are TGTGCCAGCAGCCCCACTATGGGGCAAGAGACCCAGTACTTC. This chain joins TRBV6-2 or TRBV6-3 and TRBJ2-5; D gene uncertain. Trimming shortened V by 6 bases and J by 2 bases, and 13 bases separated the two germline ends. In germline, CDR1 is MNHEY, CDR2 SVGEGT. The CDR3 has 14 amino acids.

This sequence joins TRBV5-4 and TRBJ2-1; 11 nucleotides match TRBD1. CDR1 SGHNT and CDR2 YYREEE come from the germline V gene (reference sequence). The CDR3 sequence is 16 residues long. Losses at the gene ends were 4 bases for V and 6 bases for J; bases not matched to a gene: 9. The DNA of the CDR3 is TGTGCCAGCAGCACACGGACAGGGGGCCACGGCAATGAGCAGTTCTTC. It specifies CASSTRTGGHGNEQFF.

The chain carries TRBV18 and TRBJ1-2; 8 bases are shared with TRBD1. The trim removed 3 bases at V and 4 bases at J, leaving 13 bases unmatched. Germline lookup yields CDR1 KGHSH and CDR2 LQKENI. The CDR3 runs 17 residues. The CDR3 DNA follows: TGTGCCAGCTCACCCGACAGGGGTCCCCTCTTCGGCTATGGCTACACCTTC. Amino acids: CASSPDRGPLFGYGYTF.

This clone has a single count. The DNA for the CDR3 is TGTGCCAGCAGCCAACTGAAGGCATCTATTCAGTACTTC. Amino acid sequence: CASSQLKASIQYF. The chain has TRBV3-1 (or the pseudogene TRBV3-2) and TRBJ2-4; no clear D gene. Per the germline V gene, CDR1 is LGHDT and CDR2 is YNNKEL (reference sequence). Trimming cost V 2 bases and J 10 bases, with 12 bases left between them. CDR3 length: 13 residues.

This clone was observed once. The chain employs TRBV28 and TRBJ2-2, with 7 nucleotides matching TRBD2. From germline, CDR1 is MDHEN and CDR2 SYDVKM. This CDR3 spans 14 amino acids. The ends lost 6 bases at V and 1 base at J; junction bases unmatched: 2. CDR3 nucleotide sequence: TGTGCCAGCAGGGGCGGGAGGAACACCGGGGAGCTGTTTTTT. It encodes CASRGGRNTGELFF.

This clone was observed a handful of times. The J gene is TRBJ1-6, the V gene TRBV6-6, with D maybe TRBD1 (6 bases). V gave up 3 bases and J gave up 6 bases, with 12 bases separating them. Germline-derived CDR1 and CDR2 are MNHNY and SVGAGI (reference sequence). There are 15 residues in the CDR3. The CDR3 loop reads CASSYKGHGNSPLHF. CDR3 coding DNA: TGTGCCAGCAGTTATAAGGGACACGGTAATTCACCCCTCCACTTT.

The V gene is TRBV11-2, the J gene TRBJ2-5; perhaps TRBD1 as D (7 bases). Germline V gene lookup returns CDR1 SGHAT and CDR2 FQNNGV. V gave up 5 bases and J gave up 2 bases, with 15 bases separating them. The length of the CDR3 is 15 residues. The CDR3 sequence is CASSPMTGRQETQYF. CDR3 sequence (DNA): TGTGCCAGCAGCCCTATGACAGGGAGGCAAGAGACCCAGTACTTC.

This rearrangement joins TRBV5-1 to TRBJ1-5, with 7 bases fitting TRBD1. CDR1 and CDR2 (germline): SGHRS, YFSETQ. The CDR3 is made up of 15 amino acids. J lost 8 bases, V lost 1 base, and 9 bases had no gene match. In nucleotides, the CDR3 is TGCGCCAGCAGCTTGCTCGGGACAGATGGCGAGCCCCAGCATTTT. It specifies CASSLLGTDGEPQHF. The complete variable domain, with remaining parts taken from reference TRBV5-1 and TRBJ1-5, reads KAGVTQTPRYLIKTRGQQVTLSCSPISGHRSVSWYQQTPGQGLQFLFEYFSETQRNKGNFPGRFSGRQFSNSRSEMNVSTLELGDSALYLCASSLLGTDGEPQHFGDGTRLSIL.

This chain links TRBV5-1 with TRBJ2-7; maybe TRBD1 (6 bases). The CDR3 has 14 residues. V was shortened by 2 bases and J by 0 bases, with 9 bases between the two germline ends. Germline lookup yields CDR1 SGHRS and CDR2 YFSETQ. The CDR3 DNA sequence: TGCGCCAGCAGCTTCCTAGGGGGCTCCTACGAGCAGTACTTC. Amino acid sequence: CASSFLGGSYEQYF.

The V call is TRBV6-1, the J call TRBJ1-2; no reliable D call. CDR1 and CDR2 from the germline V gene are MNHNS and SASEGT. V was trimmed by 3 bases and J by 8 bases, leaving 13 bases between them. This CDR3 is built from 13 residues. The CDR3 spells CASSEFGGSGYTF. CDR3 sequence (DNA): TGTGCCAGCAGTGAGTTTGGAGGTTCCGGCTACACCTTC.

The CDR3 loop is CASSVMDRGHEQYF. CDR3 sequence (DNA): TGTGCCAGCAGCGTGATGGACAGGGGGCACGAGCAGTACTTC. The chain recombines TRBV9 with TRBJ2-7; TRBD1 aligns across 11 bases. The CDR3 spans 14 residues. V shed 2 bases, J shed 5 bases, and the junction held 3 bases outside the gene matches. Germline CDR1 and CDR2: SGDLS and YYNGEE.

The chain links TRBV2 to TRBJ1-5, with 7 bases aligning to TRBD1. V was clipped by 7 bases and J by 6 bases; unmatched bases: 9. CDR1 is SNHLY and CDR2 is FYNNEI in the germline V gene. This CDR3 has 14 residues. The CDR3 protein is CASTKVRGSQPQHF. The CDR3 coding sequence is TGTGCCAGCACGAAAGTCAGGGGGAGTCAGCCCCAGCATTTT. Combining the CDR3 with reference TRBV2 and TRBJ1-5 gives the whole variable domain EPEVTQTPSHQVTQMGQEVILRCVPISNHLYFYWYRQILGQKVEFLVSFYNNEISEKSEIFDDQFSVERPDGSNFTLKIRSTKLEDSAMYFCASTKVRGSQPQHFGDGTRLSIL.

The chain employs TRBV7-2 and TRBJ2-6; 8 nucleotides line up with TRBD2. From germline, CDR1 is SGHTA and CDR2 FQGNSA. CDR3 length equals 18 residues. V dropped 5 bases and J dropped 0; count of bases not matched to a gene: 9. CDR3 sequence reads: CASSRLSGTLSGANVLTF. CDR3 bases: TGTGCCAGCAGCCGCCTTAGCGGGACCCTCTCTGGGGCCAACGTCCTGACTTTC.

This clone was detected once. This sequence joins TRBV11-2 and TRBJ1-1; D ambiguous. Trimming removed 11 bases from V and 1 base from J, with 14 bases in between. From germline, CDR1 is SGHAT and CDR2 FQNNGV. The CDR3 is made up of 13 amino acids. The DNA for the CDR3 is TGTGCCCTCTCAATGCTAGCGAACACTGAAGCTTTCTTT. Translated: CALSMLANTEAFF.

The rearrangement joins TRBV5-1 to TRBJ2-1, with unresolved D. The CDR3 sequence is 15 residues long. CDR1 SGHRS and CDR2 YFSETQ come from the germline V gene. Trimming left V 0 bases short and J 3 bases short, with 10 bases between. CDR3: CASSLDGSNYNEQFF. Here the CDR3 DNA reads TGCGCCAGCAGCTTGGATGGTTCGAACTACAATGAGCAGTTCTTC.

This clone has more than one count but fewer than ten. The rearrangement links TRBV30 to TRBJ1-6, with TRBD1 as a possible D gene (5 bases). In germline, CDR1 is GTSNPN, CDR2 SVGIG (reference sequence). Trimming removed 1 base at V and 9 bases at J, with 13 bases between. The CDR3 spans 14 residues. The CDR3, as DNA: TGTGCCTGGAGTGGGGGCCCAAGGAGTTCACCCCTCCACTTT. Residues: CAWSGGPRSSPLHF.

The chain carries TRBV19 and TRBJ2-5; perhaps TRBD2 as D (6 bases). Germline CDR1 and CDR2: LNHDA and SQIVND (reference sequence). The CDR3 contains 13 residues. V was shortened by 6 bases and J by 0 bases, with 8 bases between the two germline ends. The CDR3 is CASRAGNQETQYF. DNA for the CDR3: TGTGCCAGTAGGGCGGGGAACCAAGAGACCCAGTACTTC.

The J gene is TRBJ2-2, the V gene TRBV5-6, with TRBD1 matching 7 bases. The CDR3 totals 17 residues. V shed 4 bases, J shed 0 bases, and the junction held 9 bases outside the gene matches. The germline gives CDR1 SGHDT, CDR2 YYEEEE. The CDR3 loop reads CASSPLDRDPNTGELFF. CDR3 coding DNA: TGTGCCAGCAGCCCCCTAGACAGGGACCCGAACACCGGGGAGCTGTTTTTT.

This sequence joins TRBV9 and TRBJ1-3; D is possibly TRBD1 (5 bases). Trimming pared 7 bases from V and 0 bases from J, leaving 11 bases between. Germline V gene lookup returns CDR1 SGDLS and CDR2 YYNGEE. The CDR3 spans 14 residues. The DNA for the CDR3 is TGTGCCAGCGCACAGGCCAGCTCTGGAAACACCATATATTTT. Amino acid sequence: CASAQASSGNTIYF.

This chain uses TRBV7-2 with TRBJ2-7, with 10 bases matching TRBD2. Germline V gene lookup returns CDR1 SGHTA and CDR2 FQGNSA. V was pared by 5 bases and J by 0 bases, with 13 bases of the junction left unmatched. The CDR3 sequence is 18 residues long. The CDR3 DNA reads as TGTGCCAGCAGCCCACGCAGCGGGGGGGCCGGGGGCTCCTACGAGCAGTACTTC. It is translated as CASSPRSGGAGGSYEQYF. Full variable domain (missing parts from reference TRBV7-2 and TRBJ2-7): GAGVSQSPSNKVTEKGKDVELRCDPISGHTALYWYRQSLGQGLEFLIYFQGNSAPDKSGLPSDRFSAERTGGSVSTLTIQRTQQEDSAVYLCASSPRSGGAGGSYEQYFGPGTRLTVT.

The chain carries TRBV28 and TRBJ2-7; D uncertain. The germline V gene encodes CDR1 MDHEN and CDR2 SYDVKM. Trimming took 8 bases from V and 5 from J, leaving 13 bases between them. The CDR3 length is 12 residues. In DNA form, the CDR3 reads TGTGCCAGCCTAAGGACGGGCGACGAGCAGTACTTC. This gives the protein CASLRTGDEQYF.

This chain connects TRBV20-1 to TRBJ2-7; D is perhaps TRBD2 (5 bases). This CDR3 comprises 14 residues. V lost 3 bases to trimming and J lost 0 bases, with 12 bases between them. CDR1 is DFQATT, CDR2 SNEGSKA, per germline (reference sequence). The CDR3 spells CSASRGSGSYEQYF. The CDR3 DNA follows: TGCAGTGCTAGTCGAGGGAGCGGCTCCTACGAGCAGTACTTC.

By sample fraction, this clone is medium-sized. The chain recombines TRBV3-1 (or the pseudogene TRBV3-2) with TRBJ2-7, with D tentatively TRBD1 (6 bases). The CDR3 is 13 residues long. Trimming removed 1 base at V and 6 bases at J, with 10 bases between. CDR1 LGHDT and CDR2 YNNKEL come from the germline V gene (reference sequence). The CDR3 nucleotides read TGTGCCAGCAGCCAAGTTAGGGGGACCGAGCAGTACTTC. This codes for CASSQVRGTEQYF.

This clone was observed a few times. The V and J genes are TRBV5-4 and TRBJ1-2, with D perhaps TRBD1 (6 bases). From germline, CDR1 is SGHNT and CDR2 YYREEE (reference sequence). V was trimmed by 3 bases and J by 4 bases, leaving 16 bases between them. This CDR3 is built from 15 residues. The CDR3 loop is CASSSFQGRFYGYTF. CDR3 sequence (DNA): TGTGCCAGCAGCTCGTTTCAGGGGAGGTTCTATGGCTACACCTTC.

J is TRBJ2-1 and V is TRBV27; TRBD2 might be the D (6 bases). Trimming left V 2 bases short and J 8 bases short, with 10 bases between. Germline lookup yields CDR1 MNHEY and CDR2 SMNVEV (reference sequence). The CDR3 runs 13 residues. CDR3 sequence: CASSLVPGDEQFF. Here the CDR3 DNA reads TGTGCCAGCAGTTTAGTCCCGGGAGATGAGCAGTTCTTC.

The rearrangement uses TRBV19 and TRBJ1-1, with D possibly TRBD1 on 6 matching bases. The V and J ends lost 7 bases and 0 bases respectively, with 12 bases between them. From germline, CDR1 is LNHDA and CDR2 SQIVND (reference sequence). CDR3 length equals 14 residues. The chain's CDR3 is CASTEGGMNTEAFF. The DNA for the CDR3 is TGTGCCAGTACGGAAGGGGGAATGAACACTGAAGCTTTCTTT.

This clone was detected only once. V and J are TRBV20-1 and TRBJ2-7; 7 bases are a match to TRBD2. The CDR3 length is 14 residues. CDR1 and CDR2 (germline): DFQATT, SNEGSKA (reference sequence). Trimming took 3 bases from V and 2 from J; bases not matched to a gene: 7. The CDR3 protein is CSASPSGVTYEQYF. CDR3 in DNA: TGCAGTGCTAGTCCGAGCGGGGTGACCTACGAGCAGTACTTC.

This clone was observed a handful of times. V and J are TRBV7-9 and TRBJ1-1; unclear D gene. Germline values: CDR1 SEHNR, CDR2 FQNEAQ (reference sequence). The CDR3 covers 14 residues. Trimming removed 1 base from V and 1 base from J, with 7 bases in between. DNA for the CDR3: TGTGCCAGCAGCTTAGAAGGGCCGAACACTGAAGCTTTCTTT. Amino acid sequence: CASSLEGPNTEAFF.

The rearrangement uses TRBV7-9 and TRBJ1-1, with TRBD1 matching over 7 bases. The CDR3 is 17 amino acids. The ends lost 1 base at V and 0 bases at J; junction bases unmatched: 8. Germline V CDR1 and CDR2: SEHNR, FQNEAQ (reference sequence). The CDR3 reads CASSLGGWRGLNTEAFF. The CDR3 DNA follows: TGTGCCAGCAGCTTAGGCGGGTGGAGGGGGCTGAACACTGAAGCTTTCTTT.

This clone was seen more than once but under ten times. V and J are TRBV11-2 and TRBJ2-7, with TRBD1 matching 9 bases. Unmatched junction bases numbered 12, after V lost 8 bases and J lost 4 bases. The length of the CDR3 is 15 residues. CDR1 and CDR2 (germline): SGHAT, FQNNGV. The CDR3 loop reads CASRTWGQGRYEQYF. DNA of the CDR3: TGTGCCAGCCGAACCTGGGGACAGGGCCGATACGAGCAGTACTTC.